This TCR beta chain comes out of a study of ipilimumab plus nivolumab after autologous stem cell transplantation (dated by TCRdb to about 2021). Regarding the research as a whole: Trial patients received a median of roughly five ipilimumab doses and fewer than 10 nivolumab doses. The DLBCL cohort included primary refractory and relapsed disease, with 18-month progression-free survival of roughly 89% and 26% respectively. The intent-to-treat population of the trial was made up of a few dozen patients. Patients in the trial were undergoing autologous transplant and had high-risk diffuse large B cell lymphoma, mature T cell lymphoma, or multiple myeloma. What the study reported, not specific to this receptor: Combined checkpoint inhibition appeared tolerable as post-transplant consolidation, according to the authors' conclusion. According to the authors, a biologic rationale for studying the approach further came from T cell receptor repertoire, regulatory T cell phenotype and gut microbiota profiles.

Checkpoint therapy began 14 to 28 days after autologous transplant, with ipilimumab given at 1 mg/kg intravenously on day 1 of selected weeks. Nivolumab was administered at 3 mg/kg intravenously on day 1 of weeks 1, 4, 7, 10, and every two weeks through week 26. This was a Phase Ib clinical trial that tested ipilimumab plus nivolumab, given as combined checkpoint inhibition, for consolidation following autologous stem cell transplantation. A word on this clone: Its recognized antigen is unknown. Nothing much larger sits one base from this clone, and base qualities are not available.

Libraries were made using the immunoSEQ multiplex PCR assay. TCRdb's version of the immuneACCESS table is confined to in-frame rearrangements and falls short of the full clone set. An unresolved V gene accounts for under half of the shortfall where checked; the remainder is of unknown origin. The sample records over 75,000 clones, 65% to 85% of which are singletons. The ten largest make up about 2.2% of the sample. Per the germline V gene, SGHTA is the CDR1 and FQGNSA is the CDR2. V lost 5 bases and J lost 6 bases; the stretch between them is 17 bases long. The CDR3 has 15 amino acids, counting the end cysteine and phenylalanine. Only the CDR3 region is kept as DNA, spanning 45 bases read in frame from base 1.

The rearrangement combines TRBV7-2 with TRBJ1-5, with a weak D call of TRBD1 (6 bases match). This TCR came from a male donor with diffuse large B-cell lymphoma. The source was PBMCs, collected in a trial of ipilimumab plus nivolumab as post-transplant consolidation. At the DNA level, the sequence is TGTGCCAGCAGCGGTGACTCCGGAGGGGGTCAGCCCCAGCATTTT. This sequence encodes CASSGDSGGGQPQHF.